This TCR beta chain originates from a study of cytomegalovirus exposure and HLA in healthy donors. Regarding the study as a whole: V- and J-gene trimming of TCR beta was linked (in a later analysis) to a missense DCLRE1C variant. Per published accounts, TCR beta sequences correctly predicted the HLA-A and HLA-B alleles of most subjects. HLA alleles showed associations with 15,000 to 20,000 TCR beta sequences in a later analysis, at a 0.05 false discovery rate.

PCR was performed using 60 Vbeta and 13 Jbeta primers. The method was immunoSEQ multiplex PCR; TCRdb's version includes in-frame clones alone and lacks a portion of them. In the table there are 100,000 to 150,000 clones, approximately 80% of which are singletons. Germline V CDR1 and CDR2: KGHSH, LQKENI. Trimming took 4 bases from V and 8 from J; bases not matched to a gene: 7. CDR3 length: 15 residues. Points on this clone: Its antigen is unidentified.

The sample comprised PBMCs. The clonotype was recovered from a man younger than 40 in good health and CMV-seronegative. The chain combines TRBV18 with TRBJ2-1, with 11 positions matching TRBD2. The CDR3 protein is CASSLTGTSGHEQFF. CDR3 nucleotide sequence: TGTGCCAGCTCACTTACCGGGACTAGCGGCCATGAGCAGTTCTTC.